The T cell receptor (beta chain) described here comes from a study of regulatory T cells in long-lasting Graves disease. Assembly of TCR beta libraries relied on iRepertoire HTBI primers together with Arm-PCR of CDR3 regions. TCRdb re-called the multiplex PCR reads with MiXCR, one entry per CDR3 protein. The sample holds 400,000 to 550,000 distinct CDR3 sequences, about 16% seen once. Time point in this sample: newly diagnosed GD, antithyroid drugs for less than 3 months. PBMC RNA served as the TCR library source. The CDR3 contains 14 residues. V dropped 5 bases and J dropped 11 bases, with 22 bases sitting between them. Germline V gene sequence: CDR1 SGHKS, CDR2 YYEKEE (reference sequence). These data were likewise used in another study, on T cells in Graves' hyperthyroidism and ophthalmopathy.

This clonotype was sampled from a woman aged 30 to 39 with Graves disease. Sequenced material: peripheral blood mononuclear cells (PBMCs), taken at new diagnosis, from a patient treated with antithyroid drugs. The V gene is TRBV5-5, the J gene TRBJ2-5, with D perhaps given as TRBD1 or TRBD2 (5 bases each). DNA for the CDR3: TGTGCCAGCAGTACCAATCTGGGGCAGAGGGAGCAGTACTTC. Translation gives CASSTNLGQREQYF.